This TCR beta chain comes out of a study of shared T cell receptors in the human thymus. Method: immunoSEQ multiplex PCR; TCRdb's copy keeps in-frame clones and lacks some. The sample has hundreds of thousands of clones; roughly 86% are singletons. Germline V gives CDR1 MNHEY, CDR2 SVGAGI. This CDR3 has 15 amino acids. Germline trimming cut 4 bases from V and 12 bases from J; bases unmatched to any gene: 9. This same sample was also part of a study on human thymus T cells.

Sequenced: thymocytes. The receptor's source is a boy under two years old with a congenital heart defect. The rearrangement joins TRBV6-5 to TRBJ2-1, with 13 positions matching TRBD2. CDR3 loop: CASSSAGLAGEGQFF. The CDR3 DNA sequence: TGTGCCAGCAGTTCAGCCGGACTAGCGGGGGAAGGGCAGTTCTTC.